This TCR beta chain was captured by sequencing in a study of blood T cell repertoires in COVID-19. Background on the study: From the United States, Italy and Spain came samples of acute and convalescent COVID-19. T cells, B-cell-depleted T cells, or PBMCs supplied cDNA or gDNA.

As handled by the study authors: Using reference gene primer amplification, nucleated cell counts were estimated. Assay used: immunoSEQ multiplex PCR; TCRdb lists only in-frame clones, some missing. Clone size and the V and J calls come from that table; the DNA yielded D and trimming. The sample holds 100,000 to 150,000 clones, 65% to 85% seen once. The CDR3 covers 16 residues. J lost 3 bases, V lost 5 bases, and 10 bases had no gene match. CDR1 and CDR2 from the germline V gene are SGHTA and FQGNSA. A Seattle source enrolled patients during active infection and followed them longitudinally. There are a few counts of this clone.

Material for sequencing was peripheral blood. This TCR was sampled from a man aged 25-45 years with COVID-19, enrolled during active disease. This chain uses TRBV7-2 with TRBJ2-3; 8 bases agree with TRBD2. The CDR3 bases are TGTGCCAGCAGCCGCCGCCGGGGGGGGCCTACAGATACGCAGTATTTT. This encodes CASSRRRGGPTDTQYF.